Reported below is one TCR beta chain. These data come from a study of blood T cell repertoires in COVID-19. Produced via immunoSEQ multiplex PCR; TCRdb's table is partial and in-frame only. The sample consists of about 220,000 clones, 65% to 85% of them appearing once. The trim removed 3 bases at V and 6 bases at J, leaving 6 bases unmatched. The CDR3 loop spans 14 amino acids. In germline, CDR1 is KGHSH, CDR2 LQKENI. The chain recombines TRBV18 with TRBJ1-2; 8 bases align to TRBD1. This clonotype was obtained from a human donor in a cohort sampled during active COVID-19. Sequenced input: peripheral blood. As DNA, the CDR3 is TGTGCCAGCTCACCCTCGGACAGGGAGGATGGCTACACCTTC. This codes for CASSPSDREDGYTF. Full variable domain (outside the CDR3, taken from reference TRBV18 and TRBJ1-2): NAGVMQNPRHLVRRRGQEARLRCSPMKGHSHVYWYRQLPEEGLKFMVYLQKENIIDESGMPKERFSAEFPKEGPSILRIQQVVRGDSAAYFCASSPSDREDGYTFGSGTRLTVV.